This paragraph reports one T cell receptor (beta chain). Its antigen remains unidentified. Trimming left V 2 bases short and J 2 bases short, with 5 bases between. CDR1 is LNHDA and CDR2 is SQIVND in the germline V gene (reference sequence). This CDR3 region has 13 residues. Several immunoSEQ 96-well plates shared each subset's DNA, each plate a replicate. TCRdb's copy holds only in-frame clones and misses some; the assay was immunoSEQ multiplex PCR. In the table there are roughly 2.2 million clones, approximately 95% of which are singletons. This entry comes from a study of shared clonotypes between healthy human individuals. Overall study results and limits: Represented genetic and exposure-history diversity was restricted by having few donors. Shared clonotypes: about 5% naive CD4, around 3.4% naive CD8, 2.3% memory CD4, under 0.5% memory CD8. Generation of non-shared clonotypes was less probable than generation of clonotypes shared by all four donors.

Specimen: naive CD4+ T cells from PBMCs. Subset defined: CD45RA+ positively selected. The J gene is TRBJ2-3, the V gene TRBV19; D not certain. The receptor comes from a man younger than 30 in good health. Some clones in this sample may be carry-over from other donors' samples. CDR3 in amino acids: CASSIHYTDTQYF. Written as DNA, the CDR3 is TGTGCCAGTAGTATACATTACACAGATACGCAGTATTTT.